This T cell receptor beta chain derives from a study of shared clonotypes between healthy human individuals. Study-wide results and caveats: Across subsets, estimated richness was generally greater for naive than for memory populations. The authors sampled blood alone, and tissue repertoires likely differ. Among a handful of donors, about 5% of naive CD4 clonotypes were found in common. Compared with clonotypes that all four donors shared, non-shared clonotypes had lower generation probabilities.

A note on this clone: The antigen is not known.

Trimming removed 4 bases from V and 6 bases from J, with 10 bases in between. Germline V gives CDR1 SGHRS, CDR2 YFSETQ. This CDR3 is built from 13 residues. Profiled with immunoSEQ multiplex PCR; TCRdb holds only in-frame clones, not every one. Among about a million clones listed, around three quarters were seen once. Sequencing was performed on memory CD4+ T cells from PBMCs. Stated subset: CD45RA-negative fraction. The J gene is TRBJ2-2, the V gene TRBV5-1; the D gene is possibly TRBD1 (6 bases). The TCR was taken from a man aged 18 to 35 in good health. Some clones in this sample may be carry-over from other donors' samples. CDR3 DNA: TGCGCCAGCAGCCCGTGGGGGCCCGGGGAGCTGTTTTTT. Translated: CASSPWGPGELFF. Complete variable domain (other parts from reference TRBV5-1 and TRBJ2-2): KAGVTQTPRYLIKTRGQQVTLSCSPISGHRSVSWYQQTPGQGLQFLFEYFSETQRNKGNFPGRFSGRQFSNSRSEMNVSTLELGDSALYLCASSPWGPGELFFGEGSRLTVL.